This TCR beta chain was recovered during a study of cytomegalovirus exposure and HLA in healthy donors. After removal of 1 base from V and 7 bases from J, the junction contained 22 bases not matched to a gene. The germline V gene has CDR1 MNHNS and CDR2 SASEGT. The CDR3 has 22 amino acids. The PCR had 60 Vbeta and 13 Jbeta primers. TCRdb keeps only in-frame clones here, not all; method: immunoSEQ multiplex PCR. The sample yields 89,000 or so clones, just under 75% seen once. This clone has just a few counts. The sequenced sample was PBMCs. The receptor was isolated from a man between 60 and 70 years old in good health and CMV-seronegative. The genes are TRBV6-1 and TRBJ2-1; 13 positions agree with TRBD2. As DNA, the CDR3 is TGTGCCAGCAGTGAAGGTTACTGGGGGACTAGCGGGGATCAGGTGAGGAGGAATGAGCAGTTCTTC. Residues: CASSEGYWGTSGDQVRRNEQFF.